The 19 T cell receptor beta chains in this list originate from one sample, sequenced in a study of post-analysis software for immune sequencing data. Broader study findings: Among roughly 5 TRBV segments more frequent in patients than controls were TRBV5-6, TRBV5-1 and TRBV20-1.

The TCR beta cDNA libraries carried unique molecular identifiers. TCRdb redid the calling of the PCR reads with MiXCR, one entry per CDR3 protein. The sample consists of under 650,000 distinct CDR3 sequences, around 40% of them appearing once. No antigens are known for them. Sequences were obtained from blood. The receptors shown here come from a girl under 18 with multiple sclerosis.

This chain's CDR3 is CASSEGEHRDQPQHF. The CDR3, as DNA: TGTGCCAGCAGTGAAGGGGAACACCGGGATCAGCCCCAGCATTTT. The V gene is TRBV2, the J gene TRBJ1-5, with D hard to call. Deletions cut 1 base from V and 5 bases from J, with 12 bases between. CDR1 is SNHLY, CDR2 FYNNEI, per germline. The CDR3 loop spans 15 amino acids.

This clonotype was counted ten times or more. The CDR3 sequence is CASSEGTVHEQYF. The DNA of the CDR3 is TGTGCCAGCAGCGAGGGGACGGTCCACGAGCAGTACTTC. This chain uses TRBV9 with TRBJ2-7; D could derive from TRBD1 or TRBD2 (5 bases each). The CDR3 sequence is 13 residues long. Germline CDR1 SGDLS, CDR2 YYNGEE. The V end lost 3 bases, the J end lost 5 bases, and 12 bases lay between the germline ends.

The chain carries TRBV7-6 and TRBJ1-2; no clear D gene. Per the germline V gene, CDR1 is SGHVS and CDR2 is FNYEAQ. V shed 5 bases and J shed 2 bases, with 12 bases lying between them. The CDR3 runs 14 residues. CDR3 nucleotide sequence: TGTGCCAGCAGCCCCTATATAGAAAACTATGGCTACACCTTC. Amino acids: CASSPYIENYGYTF.

The table lists this clonotype with a few counts. This chain connects TRBV12-3 or TRBV12-4 to TRBJ1-2; 7 nucleotides agree with TRBD1. The CDR3 totals 14 residues. V trimming: 5 bases; J trimming: 0 bases; junction bases outside the gene matches: 3. This CDR3 is CASSARGSNYGYTF. CDR3 bases: TGTGCCAGCAGTGCCAGGGGGTCTAACTATGGCTACACCTTC.

This chain uses TRBV20-1 with TRBJ2-7; TRBD2 matches 9 bases. Germline V gene sequence: CDR1 DFQATT, CDR2 SNEGSKA (reference sequence). The CDR3 covers 12 residues. With 6 bases clipped from V and 2 bases from J, the junction kept 2 bases outside the gene matches. CDR3 bases: TGCAGTGCCCTAGCGGGGCCCTACGAGCAGTACTTC. This gives the protein CSALAGPYEQYF.

This chain uses TRBV6-6 with TRBJ2-3, with D unclear. The V end was cut by 5 bases, the J end by 4 bases, with 7 bases between. CDR1 MNHNY and CDR2 SVGAGI come from the germline V gene (reference sequence). The CDR3 is 12 amino acids. In DNA, the CDR3 is TGTGCCAGCAGTCCCTGGTCAGATACGCAGTATTTT. This codes for CASSPWSDTQYF.

The table lists this clonotype with a few counts. This chain uses TRBV20-1 with TRBJ1-6; D perhaps matches TRBD1 (6 bases). Trimming removed 0 bases at V and 5 bases at J, with 11 bases between. The CDR3 loop spans 15 amino acids. Germline-derived CDR1 and CDR2 are DFQATT and SNEGSKA (reference sequence). The CDR3 sequence: CSAREWDTNNSPLHF. The CDR3 region has the DNA TGCAGTGCTAGAGAGTGGGACACCAATAATTCACCCCTCCACTTT.

The chain couples TRBV27 to TRBJ1-2; TRBD1 matches 7 bases. The CDR3 runs to 13 residues. The V and J ends lost 4 bases and 3 bases, in that order; junction bases with no gene match: 2. Germline CDR1 reads MNHEY; CDR2 reads SMNVEV (reference sequence). This CDR3 is CASSSDRDYGYTF. CDR3 nucleotide sequence: TGTGCCAGCAGTTCCGACAGGGACTATGGCTACACCTTC.

This clonotype was observed a few times. In DNA, the CDR3 is TGTGCCAGCAGCTCCCTCTACAATGAGCAGTTCTTC. Translating it yields CASSSLYNEQFF. The chain employs TRBV7-2 and TRBJ2-1; no firm D call. The germline V gene has CDR1 SGHTA and CDR2 FQGNSA. The CDR3 extends over 12 amino acids. Trimming pared 4 bases from V and 3 bases from J, leaving 4 bases between.

The chain carries TRBV2 and TRBJ2-7, with 9 bases lining up with TRBD2. CDR1 and CDR2 from the germline V gene are SNHLY and FYNNEI. This CDR3 region has 15 residues. The ends lost 5 bases at V and 3 bases at J; junction bases unmatched: 8. CDR3 protein: CASSPGTSSNYEQYF. The CDR3 DNA reads TGTGCCAGCAGTCCCGGGACTAGCAGCAACTACGAGCAGTACTTC. Full variable domain (remainder filled in from reference TRBV2 and TRBJ2-7): EPEVTQTPSHQVTQMGQEVILRCVPISNHLYFYWYRQILGQKVEFLVSFYNNEISEKSEIFDDQFSVERPDGSNFTLKIRSTKLEDSAMYFCASSPGTSSNYEQYFGPGTRLTVT.

V is TRBV14 and J is TRBJ2-5; tentative D call: TRBD2 (5 bases). The germline V and J ends were trimmed by 3 bases and 1 base, with 9 bases remaining between them. The germline V gene encodes CDR1 SGHDN and CDR2 FVKESK. This CDR3 spans 14 amino acids. The CDR3, as DNA: TGTGCCAGCAGCCACCCGGGATCCCAAGAGACCCAGTACTTC. Protein sequence: CASSHPGSQETQYF. The full variable domain, its missing parts supplied by reference TRBV14 and TRBJ2-5, is EAGVTQFPSHSVIEKGQTVTLRCDPISGHDNLYWYRRVMGKEIKFLLHFVKESKQDESGMPNNRFLAERTGGTYSTLKVQPAELEDSGVYFCASSHPGSQETQYFGPGTRLLVL.

V and J are TRBV12-3 or TRBV12-4 and TRBJ1-2; D gene ambiguous. The CDR3 is 10 amino acids. The V gene lost 6 bases and the J gene lost 7 bases, with 6 bases spanning the gap. CDR3 loop: CASRGSGYTF. In nucleotides, the CDR3 is TGTGCCAGCAGGGGTTCTGGCTACACCTTC.

The chain carries TRBV5-1 and TRBJ2-2; D uncertain. The V and J ends lost 1 base and 4 bases respectively, with 8 bases between them. The CDR3 has 14 residues. Germline CDR1 SGHRS, CDR2 YFSETQ. Here the CDR3 DNA reads TGCGCCAGCAGCTTGTTGACGACCACCGGGGAGCTGTTTTTT. This codes for CASSLLTTTGELFF.

The rearrangement joins TRBV6-4 to TRBJ2-1, with a weak D call TRBD1 (6 bases). The CDR3 runs to 16 residues. The germline gives CDR1 MRHNA, CDR2 SNTAGT. Trimming took off 0 bases at V and 8 bases at J, with 17 bases between the two ends. The DNA for the CDR3 is TGTGCCAGCAGTGACTCGGGTTGGGGGCTTAGGGATGAGCAGTTCTTC. As protein: CASSDSGWGLRDEQFF.

This clonotype has only one observation. The junction departs from the called germline gene at one end, perhaps through a read error. The V gene is TRBV12-3 or TRBV12-4, the J gene TRBJ2-1; unclear D gene. The end of the DNA fits TRBJ2-7 better, so the J call may be wrong. The CDR3 runs 11 residues. CDR3 nucleotides: TGTGCCGGCAGTTTAGGGTACGAGCAGTACTTC. Protein: CAGSLGYEQYF.

The CDR3 nucleotides are TGTGCCACCAGTGATCATCAGGAGACCCAGTACTTC. This encodes CATSDHQETQYF. The V and J genes are TRBV24-1 and TRBJ2-5; D gene ambiguous. Trimming cost V 3 bases and J 5 bases, with 6 bases left between them. Germline V CDR1 and CDR2: KGHDR, SFDVKD. The CDR3 spans 12 residues.

This clonotype was seen just once. The chain recombines TRBV12-3 or TRBV12-4 with TRBJ2-3; no clear D gene. V was pared by 7 bases and J by 5 bases, with 10 bases between. This CDR3 is built from 12 residues. The CDR3 DNA is TGTGCCAGCACCCAGGCCGGAGATACGCAGTATTTT. Protein product: CASTQAGDTQYF.

V and J are TRBV5-5 and TRBJ1-1; perhaps TRBD1 as D (6 bases). Trimming pared 3 bases from V and 2 bases from J, leaving 17 bases between. The CDR3 runs 16 residues. Germline loops: CDR1 SGHKS, CDR2 YYEKEE (reference sequence). The CDR3 DNA sequence: TGTGCCAGCAGCTCCTTCCGACAGGACGGAAACACTGAAGCTTTCTTT. Its protein product is CASSSFRQDGNTEAFF.

J is TRBJ1-6 and V is TRBV12-3 or TRBV12-4; TRBD1 aligns across 7 bases. J lost 8 bases, V lost 4 bases, and 11 bases had no gene match. This CDR3 is 16 amino acids long. The CDR3 bases are TGTGCCAGCAGTTCCGAAGCGGGACAGCCTGATTCACCCCTCCACTTT. Its translation: CASSSEAGQPDSPLHF.